Given below is one T cell receptor beta chain in context. These data come from a study of blood T cell repertoires in COVID-19. Across the study: COVID-19 samples collected from the United States, Italy and Spain covered acute and convalescent phases.

CDR3 length: 15 amino acids. The V gene's germline CDR1 is LNHDA and CDR2 SQIVND (reference sequence). The trim removed 6 bases at V and 3 bases at J, leaving 6 bases unmatched. Per the authors' pipeline: Amplification of reference gene primers was used by the study to estimate nucleated cell counts. Data came from immunoSEQ multiplex PCR; TCRdb stores just in-frame clones and leaves some out. The V and J calls and clone size come from that table; D and trimming were worked out from the DNA. Of tens of thousands of clones listed, just over 85% are singletons. This receptor was taken from a man younger than 45 with acute or convalescent COVID-19. The J gene is TRBJ2-7, the V gene TRBV19; 12 nucleotides agree with TRBD2. The sequenced sample was peripheral blood. The CDR3 sequence is CASSRGLAGHYEQYV. CDR3 nucleotide sequence: TGTGCCAGTAGCCGAGGACTAGCGGGGCACTACGAGCAGTACGTC.